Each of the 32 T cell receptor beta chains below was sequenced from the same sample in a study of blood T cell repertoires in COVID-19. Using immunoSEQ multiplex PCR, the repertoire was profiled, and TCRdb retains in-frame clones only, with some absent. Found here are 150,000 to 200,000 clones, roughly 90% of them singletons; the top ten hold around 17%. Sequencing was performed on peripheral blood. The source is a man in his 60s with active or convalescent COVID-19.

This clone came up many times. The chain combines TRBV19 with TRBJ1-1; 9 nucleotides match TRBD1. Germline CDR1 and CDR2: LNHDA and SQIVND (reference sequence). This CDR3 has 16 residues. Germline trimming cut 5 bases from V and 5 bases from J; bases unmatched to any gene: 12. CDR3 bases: TGTGCCAGTAGTCCCCGATGGGACAGGGTATATACTGAAGCTTTCTTT. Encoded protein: CASSPRWDRVYTEAFF.

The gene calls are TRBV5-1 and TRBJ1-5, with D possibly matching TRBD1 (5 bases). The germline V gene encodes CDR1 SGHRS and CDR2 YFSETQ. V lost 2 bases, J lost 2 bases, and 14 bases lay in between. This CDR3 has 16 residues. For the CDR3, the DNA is TGCGCCAGCAGCTTTTCGGGACTCTCTGGCAATCAGCCCCAGCATTTT. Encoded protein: CASSFSGLSGNQPQHF.

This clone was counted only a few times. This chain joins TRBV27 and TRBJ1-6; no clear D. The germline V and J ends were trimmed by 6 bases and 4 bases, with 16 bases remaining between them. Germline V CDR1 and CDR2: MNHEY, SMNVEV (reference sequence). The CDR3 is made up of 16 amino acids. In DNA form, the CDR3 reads TGTGCCAGCAGGAACAACAAGAAAGAATATAATTCACCCCTCCACTTT. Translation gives CASRNNKKEYNSPLHF.

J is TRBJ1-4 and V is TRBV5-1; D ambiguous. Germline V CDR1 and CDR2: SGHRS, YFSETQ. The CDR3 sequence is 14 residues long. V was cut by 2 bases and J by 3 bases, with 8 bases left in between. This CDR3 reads CASSLAAANEKLFF. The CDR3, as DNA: TGCGCCAGCAGCTTAGCGGCAGCTAATGAAAAACTGTTTTTT.

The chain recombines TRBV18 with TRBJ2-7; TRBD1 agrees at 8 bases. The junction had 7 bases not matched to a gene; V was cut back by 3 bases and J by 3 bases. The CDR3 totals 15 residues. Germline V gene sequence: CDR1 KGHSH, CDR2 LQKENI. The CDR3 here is CASSPDRGDGYEQYF. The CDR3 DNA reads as TGTGCCAGCTCACCCGACAGGGGCGATGGCTACGAGCAGTACTTC.

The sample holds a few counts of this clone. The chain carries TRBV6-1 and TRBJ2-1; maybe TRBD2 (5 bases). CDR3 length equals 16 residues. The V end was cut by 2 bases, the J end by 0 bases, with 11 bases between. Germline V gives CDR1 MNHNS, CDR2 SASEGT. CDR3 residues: CASSEHEGSSYNEQFF. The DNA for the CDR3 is TGTGCCAGCAGTGAACACGAAGGGAGCTCCTACAATGAGCAGTTCTTC.

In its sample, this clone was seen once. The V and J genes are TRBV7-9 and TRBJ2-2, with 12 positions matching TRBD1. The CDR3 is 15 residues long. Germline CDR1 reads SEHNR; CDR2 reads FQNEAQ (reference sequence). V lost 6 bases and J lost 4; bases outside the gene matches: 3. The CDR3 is CASREGQGATGELFF. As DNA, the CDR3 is TGTGCCAGCAGGGAGGGACAGGGGGCCACCGGGGAGCTGTTTTTT.

The CDR3 DNA is TGTGCCAGCAGCCATACAGGGGAAGCTGGAAACACCATATATTTT. It yields the protein CASSHTGEAGNTIYF. J is TRBJ1-3 and V is TRBV7-2; TRBD1 aligns across 7 bases. CDR1 is SGHTA and CDR2 is FQGNSA in the germline V gene. The CDR3 loop spans 15 amino acids. Unmatched junction bases numbered 6, after V lost 5 bases and J lost 2 bases.

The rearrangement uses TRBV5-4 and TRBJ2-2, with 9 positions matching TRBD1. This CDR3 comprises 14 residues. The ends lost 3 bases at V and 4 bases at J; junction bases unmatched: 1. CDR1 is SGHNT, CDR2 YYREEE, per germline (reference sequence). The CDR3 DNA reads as TGTGCCAGCAGCTGGGACAGGGCCACCGGGGAGCTGTTTTTT. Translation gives CASSWDRATGELFF.

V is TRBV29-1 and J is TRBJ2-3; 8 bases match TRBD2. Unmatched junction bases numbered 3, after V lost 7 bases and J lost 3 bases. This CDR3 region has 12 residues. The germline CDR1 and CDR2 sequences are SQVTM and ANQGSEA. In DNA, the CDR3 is TGCAGCGCCCAGCGGGGGACAGATACGCAGTATTTT. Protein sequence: CSAQRGTDTQYF.

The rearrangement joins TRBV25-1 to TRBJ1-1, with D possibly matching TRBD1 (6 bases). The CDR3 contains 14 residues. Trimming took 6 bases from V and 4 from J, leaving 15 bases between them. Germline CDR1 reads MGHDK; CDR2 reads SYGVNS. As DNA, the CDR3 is TGTGCCAGCAGCCCGCAGGGCAGGGGCACTGAAGCTTTCTTT. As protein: CASSPQGRGTEAFF.

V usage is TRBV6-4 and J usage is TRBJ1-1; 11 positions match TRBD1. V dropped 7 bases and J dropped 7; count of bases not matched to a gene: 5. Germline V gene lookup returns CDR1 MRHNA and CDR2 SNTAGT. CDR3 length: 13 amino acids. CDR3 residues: CASTRGTGGEAFF. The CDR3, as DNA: TGTGCCAGCACCAGAGGGACAGGGGGTGAAGCTTTCTTT.

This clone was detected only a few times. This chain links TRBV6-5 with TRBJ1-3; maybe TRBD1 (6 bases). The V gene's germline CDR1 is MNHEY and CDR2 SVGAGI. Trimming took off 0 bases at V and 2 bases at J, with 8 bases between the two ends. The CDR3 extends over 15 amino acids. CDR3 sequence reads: CASSYSAGAGNTIYF. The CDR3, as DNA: TGTGCCAGCAGTTACTCTGCAGGGGCTGGAAACACCATATATTTT.

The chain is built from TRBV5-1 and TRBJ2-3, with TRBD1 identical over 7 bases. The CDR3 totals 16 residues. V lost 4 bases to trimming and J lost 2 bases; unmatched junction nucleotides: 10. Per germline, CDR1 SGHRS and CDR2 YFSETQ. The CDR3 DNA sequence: TGCGCCAGCAGCGCGATGACGACAGGGTCCACAGATACGCAGTATTTT. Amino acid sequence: CASSAMTTGSTDTQYF.

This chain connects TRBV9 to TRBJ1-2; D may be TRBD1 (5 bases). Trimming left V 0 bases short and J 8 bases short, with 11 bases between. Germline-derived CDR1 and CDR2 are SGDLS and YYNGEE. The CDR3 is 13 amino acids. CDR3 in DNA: TGTGCCAGCAGCGTAGAAGGGGTAGGAGGCTACACCTTC. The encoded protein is CASSVEGVGGYTF. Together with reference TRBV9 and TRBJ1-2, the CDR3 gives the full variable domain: DSGVTQTPKHLITATGQRVTLRCSPRSGDLSVYWYQQSLDQGLQFLIQYYNGEERAKGNILERFSAQQFPDLHSELNLSSLELGDSALYFCASSVEGVGGYTFGSGTRLTVV.

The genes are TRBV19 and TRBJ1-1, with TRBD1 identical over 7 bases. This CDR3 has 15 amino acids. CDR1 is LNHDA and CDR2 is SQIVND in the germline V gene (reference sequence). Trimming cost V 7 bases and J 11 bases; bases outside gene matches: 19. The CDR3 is CASNPSGQSPMRAFF. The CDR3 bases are TGTGCCAGTAATCCTTCGGGACAGTCCCCCATGAGGGCTTTCTTT.

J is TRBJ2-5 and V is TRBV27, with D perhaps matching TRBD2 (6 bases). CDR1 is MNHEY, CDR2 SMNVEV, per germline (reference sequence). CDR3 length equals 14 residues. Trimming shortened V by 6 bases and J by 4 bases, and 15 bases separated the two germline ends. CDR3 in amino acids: CASRKTQGGETQYF. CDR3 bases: TGTGCCAGCAGGAAAACCCAGGGAGGAGAGACCCAGTACTTC.

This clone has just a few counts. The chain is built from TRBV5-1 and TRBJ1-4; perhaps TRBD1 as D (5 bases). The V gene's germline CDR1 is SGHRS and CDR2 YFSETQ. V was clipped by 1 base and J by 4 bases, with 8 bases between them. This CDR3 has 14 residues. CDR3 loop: CASSLTGNNEKLFF. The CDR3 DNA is TGCGCCAGCAGCTTGACAGGAAATAATGAAAAACTGTTTTTT.

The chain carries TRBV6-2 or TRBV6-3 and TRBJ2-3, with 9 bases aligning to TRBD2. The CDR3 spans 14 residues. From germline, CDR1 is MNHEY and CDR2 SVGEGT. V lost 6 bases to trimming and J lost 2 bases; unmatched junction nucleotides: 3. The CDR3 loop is CASRPSGDTDTQYF. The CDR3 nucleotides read TGTGCCAGCAGGCCTAGCGGGGACACAGATACGCAGTATTTT.

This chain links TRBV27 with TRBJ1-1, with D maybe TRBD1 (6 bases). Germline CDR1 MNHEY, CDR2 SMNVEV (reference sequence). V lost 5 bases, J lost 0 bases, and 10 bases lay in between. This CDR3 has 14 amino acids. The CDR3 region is CASSPGTMNTEAFF. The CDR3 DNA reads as TGTGCCAGCAGTCCGGGGACAATGAACACTGAAGCTTTCTTT.

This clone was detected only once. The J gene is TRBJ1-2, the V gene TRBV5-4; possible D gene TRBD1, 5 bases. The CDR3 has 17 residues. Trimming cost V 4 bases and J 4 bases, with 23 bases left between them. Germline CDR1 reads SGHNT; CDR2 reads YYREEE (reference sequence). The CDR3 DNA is TGTGCCAGCAGCCCTTTAGGAGGGCAGGGCGGTTTCTATGGCTACACCTTC. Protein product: CASSPLGGQGGFYGYTF.

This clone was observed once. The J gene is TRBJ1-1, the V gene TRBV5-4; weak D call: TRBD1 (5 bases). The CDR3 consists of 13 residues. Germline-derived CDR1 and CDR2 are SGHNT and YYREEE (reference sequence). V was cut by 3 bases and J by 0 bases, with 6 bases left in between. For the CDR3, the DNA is TGTGCCAGCAGCTCGACAGTGAACACTGAAGCTTTCTTT. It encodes CASSSTVNTEAFF.

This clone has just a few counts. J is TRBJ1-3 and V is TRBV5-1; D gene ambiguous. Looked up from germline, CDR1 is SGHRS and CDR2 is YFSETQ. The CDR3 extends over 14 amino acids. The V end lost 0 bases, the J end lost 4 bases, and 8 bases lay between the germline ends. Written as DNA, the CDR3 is TGCGCCAGCAGCTTGGGTAATCAGGGAAACACCATATATTTT. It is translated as CASSLGNQGNTIYF.

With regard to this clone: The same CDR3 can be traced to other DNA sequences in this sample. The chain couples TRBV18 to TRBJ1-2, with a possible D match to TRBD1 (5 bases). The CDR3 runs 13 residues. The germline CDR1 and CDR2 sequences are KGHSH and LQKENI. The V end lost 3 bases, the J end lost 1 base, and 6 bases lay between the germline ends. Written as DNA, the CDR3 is TGTGCCAGCTCACCGACAGATAACTATGGCTACACCTTC. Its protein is CASSPTDNYGYTF. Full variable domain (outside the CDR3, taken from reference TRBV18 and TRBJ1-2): NAGVMQNPRHLVRRRGQEARLRCSPMKGHSHVYWYRQLPEEGLKFMVYLQKENIIDESGMPKERFSAEFPKEGPSILRIQQVVRGDSAAYFCASSPTDNYGYTFGSGTRLTVV.

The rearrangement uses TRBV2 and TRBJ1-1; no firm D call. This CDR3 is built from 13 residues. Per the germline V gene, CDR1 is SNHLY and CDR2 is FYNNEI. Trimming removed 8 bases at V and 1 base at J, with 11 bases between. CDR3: CASQSGPNTEAFF. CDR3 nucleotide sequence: TGTGCCAGCCAGAGCGGGCCGAACACTGAAGCTTTCTTT.

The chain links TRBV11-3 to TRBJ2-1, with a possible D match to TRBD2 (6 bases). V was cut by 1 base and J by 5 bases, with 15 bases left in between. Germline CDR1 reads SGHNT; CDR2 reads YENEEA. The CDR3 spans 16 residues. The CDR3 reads CASSLGNRGWNNEQFF. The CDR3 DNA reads TGTGCCAGCAGCTTAGGGAACCGGGGGTGGAACAATGAGCAGTTCTTC.

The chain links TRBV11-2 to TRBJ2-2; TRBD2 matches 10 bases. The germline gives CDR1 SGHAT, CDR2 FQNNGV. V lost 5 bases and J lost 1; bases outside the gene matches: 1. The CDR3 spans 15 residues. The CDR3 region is CASSRTSGNTGELFF. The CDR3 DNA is TGTGCCAGCAGCCGGACTAGCGGGAACACCGGGGAGCTGTTTTTT.

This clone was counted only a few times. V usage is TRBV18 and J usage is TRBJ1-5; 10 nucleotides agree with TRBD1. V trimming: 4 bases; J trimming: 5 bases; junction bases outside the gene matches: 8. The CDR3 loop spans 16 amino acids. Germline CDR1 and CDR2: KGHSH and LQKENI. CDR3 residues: CASSRRDRGMDQPQHF. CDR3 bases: TGTGCCAGCTCACGACGGGACAGGGGAATGGATCAGCCCCAGCATTTT.

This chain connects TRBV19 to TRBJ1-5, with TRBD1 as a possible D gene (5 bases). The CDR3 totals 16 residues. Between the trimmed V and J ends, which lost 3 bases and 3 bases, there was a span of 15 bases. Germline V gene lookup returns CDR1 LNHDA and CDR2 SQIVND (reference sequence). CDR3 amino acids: CASSIKARAFNQPQHF. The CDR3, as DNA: TGTGCCAGTAGTATTAAAGCCAGGGCCTTCAATCAGCCCCAGCATTTT.

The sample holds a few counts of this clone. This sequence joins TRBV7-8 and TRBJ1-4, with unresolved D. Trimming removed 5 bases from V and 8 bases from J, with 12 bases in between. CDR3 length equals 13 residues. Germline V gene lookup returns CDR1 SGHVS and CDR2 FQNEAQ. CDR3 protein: CASSLGPGEKLFF. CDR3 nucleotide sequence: TGTGCCAGCAGCCTAGGGCCGGGAGAAAAACTGTTTTTT.

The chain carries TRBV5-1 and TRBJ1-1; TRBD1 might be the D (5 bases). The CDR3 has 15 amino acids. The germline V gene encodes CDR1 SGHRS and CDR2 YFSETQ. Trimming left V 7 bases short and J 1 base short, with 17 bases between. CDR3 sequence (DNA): TGCGCCAGCGCCCTGATGCTTGGACAGAACACTGAAGCTTTCTTT. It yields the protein CASALMLGQNTEAFF.

This chain's CDR3 is CASSDRTGVFSSAFF. CDR3 coding DNA: TGCGCCAGCAGTGATCGGACAGGGGTCTTTTCGAGTGCTTTCTTT. The chain has TRBV10-2 and TRBJ1-1; TRBD1 aligns across 9 bases. Germline V lookup: CDR1 WSHSY, CDR2 SAAADI. This CDR3 has 15 amino acids. V shed 3 bases, J shed 11 bases, and the junction held 13 bases outside the gene matches.